A single sample is the source of the 4 T cell receptor beta chains below, sequenced in a study of shared clonotypes between healthy human individuals. Some clones are missing from TCRdb's copy, which holds only in-frame ones; the method was immunoSEQ multiplex PCR. The sample contains about 480,000 clones, almost 80% of which appear only once. Source material: PBMCs. The source is a woman in her forties in good health. Some clones in this sample may be carry-over from other donors' samples.

The chain uses TRBV7-2 and TRBJ1-5; tentative D call: TRBD1 (5 bases). V was trimmed by 2 bases and J by 1 base, leaving 9 bases between them. CDR3 length equals 15 residues. Germline V lookup: CDR1 SGHTA, CDR2 FQGNSA. The CDR3 sequence is CASSLRQTSNQPQHF. Written as DNA, the CDR3 is TGTGCCAGCAGCTTAAGACAGACAAGCAATCAGCCCCAGCATTTT. The whole variable domain, remainder taken from reference TRBV7-2 and TRBJ1-5, is GAGVSQSPSNKVTEKGKDVELRCDPISGHTALYWYRQSLGQGLEFLIYFQGNSAPDKSGLPSDRFSAERTGGSVSTLTIQRTQQEDSAVYLCASSLRQTSNQPQHFGDGTRLSIL.

This clone was seen a single time. The chain employs TRBV20-1 and TRBJ2-7; 8 nucleotides agree with TRBD1. This CDR3 is built from 11 residues. Germline V gene sequence: CDR1 DFQATT, CDR2 SNEGSKA (reference sequence). The trim removed 6 bases at V and 5 bases at J, leaving 3 bases unmatched. The CDR3 spells CSARGHDEQYF. The CDR3, as DNA: TGCAGTGCCAGGGGGCACGACGAGCAGTACTTC.

The rearrangement uses TRBV7-8 and TRBJ2-7, with 8 bases lining up with TRBD2. The J segment lost 2 bases and the V segment lost 5 bases, leaving 5 bases of the junction unmatched. Germline CDR1 SGHVS, CDR2 FQNEAQ. This CDR3 spans 14 amino acids. In DNA form, the CDR3 reads TGTGCCAGCAGCCACGGGCGGGGGGCCTACGAGCAGTACTTC. This translates into CASSHGRGAYEQYF.

This clone was counted between two and nine times. The V and J genes are TRBV2 and TRBJ1-2, with 7 bases that match TRBD1. The J segment lost 3 bases and the V segment lost 8 bases, leaving 3 bases of the junction unmatched. CDR3 length equals 12 residues. CDR1 and CDR2 from the germline V gene are SNHLY and FYNNEI. As DNA, the CDR3 is TGTGCCAGCCACAGGGGCGACTATGGCTACACCTTC. Its translation is CASHRGDYGYTF.